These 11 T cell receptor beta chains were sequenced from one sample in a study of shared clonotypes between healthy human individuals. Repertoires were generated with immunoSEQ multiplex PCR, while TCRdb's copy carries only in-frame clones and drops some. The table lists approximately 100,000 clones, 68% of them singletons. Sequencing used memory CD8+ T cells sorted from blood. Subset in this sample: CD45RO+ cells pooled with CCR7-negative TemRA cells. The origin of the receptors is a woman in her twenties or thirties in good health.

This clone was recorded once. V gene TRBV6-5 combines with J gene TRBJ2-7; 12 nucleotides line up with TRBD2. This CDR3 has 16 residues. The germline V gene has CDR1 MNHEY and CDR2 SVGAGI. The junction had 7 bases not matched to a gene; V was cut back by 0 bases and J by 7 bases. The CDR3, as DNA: TGTGCCAGCAGTTACTCTCGACTAGCGGGGGACTGGGAGCAGTACTTC. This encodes CASSYSRLAGDWEQYF.

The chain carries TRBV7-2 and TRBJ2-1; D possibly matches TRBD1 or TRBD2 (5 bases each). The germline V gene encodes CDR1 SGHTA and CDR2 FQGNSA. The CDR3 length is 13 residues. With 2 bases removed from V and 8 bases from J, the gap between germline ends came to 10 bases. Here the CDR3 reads CASSLSRGDEQFF. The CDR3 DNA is TGTGCCAGCAGCTTAAGTAGGGGAGATGAGCAGTTCTTC.

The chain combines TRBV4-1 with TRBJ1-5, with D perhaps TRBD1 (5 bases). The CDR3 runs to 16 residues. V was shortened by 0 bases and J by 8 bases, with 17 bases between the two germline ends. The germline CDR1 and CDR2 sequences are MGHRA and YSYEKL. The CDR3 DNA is TGCGCCAGCAGCCAAGATCCCCTACGGGTGGGGGAGCCCCAGCATTTT. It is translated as CASSQDPLRVGEPQHF.

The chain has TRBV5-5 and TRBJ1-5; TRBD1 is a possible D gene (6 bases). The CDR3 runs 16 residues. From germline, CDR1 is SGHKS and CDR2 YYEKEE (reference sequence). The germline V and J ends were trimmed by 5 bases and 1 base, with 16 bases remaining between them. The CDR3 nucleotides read TGTGCCAGCAGAGATGGGGGCCTAATGAGCAATCAGCCCCAGCATTTT. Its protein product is CASRDGGLMSNQPQHF.

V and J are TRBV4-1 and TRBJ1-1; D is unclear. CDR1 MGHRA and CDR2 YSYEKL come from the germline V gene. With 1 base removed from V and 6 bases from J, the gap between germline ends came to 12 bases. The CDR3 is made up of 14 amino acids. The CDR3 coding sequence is TGCGCCAGCAGCCAAGGCCTGGGTTTCTCTGAAGCTTTCTTT. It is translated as CASSQGLGFSEAFF.

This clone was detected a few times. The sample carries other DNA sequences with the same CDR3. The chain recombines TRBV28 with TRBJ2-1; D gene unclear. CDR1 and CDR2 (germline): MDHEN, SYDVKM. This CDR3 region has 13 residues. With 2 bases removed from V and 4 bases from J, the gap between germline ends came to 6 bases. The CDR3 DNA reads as TGTGCCAGCAGTTTAGGTCGGTACAATGAGCAGTTCTTC. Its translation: CASSLGRYNEQFF. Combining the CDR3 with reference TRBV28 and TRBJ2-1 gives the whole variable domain DVKVTQSSRYLVKRTGEKVFLECVQDMDHENMFWYRQDPGLGLRLIYFSYDVKMKEKGDIPEGYSVSREKKERFSLILESASTNQTSMYLCASSLGRYNEQFFGPGTRLTVL.

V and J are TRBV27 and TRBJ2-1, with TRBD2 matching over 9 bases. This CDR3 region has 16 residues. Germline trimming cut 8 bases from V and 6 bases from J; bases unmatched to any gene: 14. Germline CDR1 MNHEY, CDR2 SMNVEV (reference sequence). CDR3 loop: CASGPIAGEVSNEQFF. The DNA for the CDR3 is TGTGCCAGCGGGCCTATAGCGGGAGAAGTGAGCAATGAGCAGTTCTTC.

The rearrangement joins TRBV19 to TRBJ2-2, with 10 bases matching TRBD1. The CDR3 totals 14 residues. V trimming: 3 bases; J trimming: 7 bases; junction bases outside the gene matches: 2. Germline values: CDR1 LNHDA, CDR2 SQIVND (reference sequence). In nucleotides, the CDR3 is TGTGCCAGTAGTATTGGACAGGGGGTCGGGGAGCTGTTTTTT. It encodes CASSIGQGVGELFF. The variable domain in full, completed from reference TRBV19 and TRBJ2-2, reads DGGITQSPKYLFRKEGQNVTLSCEQNLNHDAMYWYRQDPGQGLRLIYYSQIVNDFQKGDIAEGYSVSREKKESFPLTVTSAQKNPTAFYLCASSIGQGVGELFFGEGSRLTVL.

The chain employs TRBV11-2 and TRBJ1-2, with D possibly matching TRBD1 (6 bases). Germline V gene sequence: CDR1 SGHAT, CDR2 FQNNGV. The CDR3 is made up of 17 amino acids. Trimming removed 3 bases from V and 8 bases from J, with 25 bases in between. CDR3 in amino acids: CASSFHPIPQGIWGYTF. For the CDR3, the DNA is TGTGCCAGCAGCTTTCATCCCATCCCCCAGGGGATTTGGGGCTACACCTTC.

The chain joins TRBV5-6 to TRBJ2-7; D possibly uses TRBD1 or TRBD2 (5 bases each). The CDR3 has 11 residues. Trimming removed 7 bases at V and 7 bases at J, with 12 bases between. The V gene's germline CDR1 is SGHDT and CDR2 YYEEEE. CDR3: CASGDQREQYF. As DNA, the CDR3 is TGTGCCAGCGGGGACCAGAGGGAGCAGTACTTC. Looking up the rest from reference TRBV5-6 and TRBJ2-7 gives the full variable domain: DAGVTQSPTHLIKTRGQQVTLRCSPKSGHDTVSWYQQALGQGPQFIFQYYEEEERQRGNFPDRFSGHQFPNYSSELNVNALLLGDSALYLCASGDQREQYFGPGTRLTVT.

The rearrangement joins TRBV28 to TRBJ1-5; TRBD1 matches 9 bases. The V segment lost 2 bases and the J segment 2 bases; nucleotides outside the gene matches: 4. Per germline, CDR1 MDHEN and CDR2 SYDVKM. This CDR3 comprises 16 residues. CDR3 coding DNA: TGTGCCAGCAGTTTAAGGGACAGGGTTGGCAATCAGCCCCAGCATTTT. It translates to CASSLRDRVGNQPQHF.